This paragraph reports one TCR beta chain. Clones were read by immunoSEQ multiplex PCR, and TCRdb kept only the in-frame ones, dropping some. The data contain under 200,000 clones, about 91% of them singletons. The record originates from a study of T cell responses to AZD1222 COVID-19 vaccine. This CDR3 region has 18 residues. The germline V gene encodes CDR1 SGDLS and CDR2 YYNGEE. Trimming left V 0 bases short and J 0 bases short, with 19 bases between. This receptor was identified in an adult in good health. Sequenced material: peripheral blood, taken on day 0 of MenACWY control vaccination. V usage is TRBV9 and J usage is TRBJ2-7; D is uncertain. The CDR3 sequence is CASSVGRDGSSSSYEQYF. Here the CDR3 DNA reads TGTGCCAGCAGCGTAGGAAGAGACGGGTCGAGCAGCTCCTACGAGCAGTACTTC.